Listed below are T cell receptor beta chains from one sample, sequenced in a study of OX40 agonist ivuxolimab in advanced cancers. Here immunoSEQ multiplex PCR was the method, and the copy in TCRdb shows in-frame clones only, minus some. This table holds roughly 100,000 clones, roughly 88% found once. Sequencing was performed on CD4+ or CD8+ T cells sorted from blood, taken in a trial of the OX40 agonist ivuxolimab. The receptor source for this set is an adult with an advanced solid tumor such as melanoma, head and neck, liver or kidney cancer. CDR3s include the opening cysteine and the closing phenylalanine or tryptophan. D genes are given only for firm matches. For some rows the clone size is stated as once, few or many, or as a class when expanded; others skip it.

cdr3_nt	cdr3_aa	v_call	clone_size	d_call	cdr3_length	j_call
TGTGCCACCAGCACCTTAGCGGGAGCGGATACGCAGTATTTT	CATSTLAGADTQYF	TRBV15	NA	TRBD2	14	TRBJ2-3
TGTGCCAGTAGTAACCCGGGCGGGAGCTCCTACGAGCAGTACTTC	CASSNPGGSSYEQYF	TRBV19	NA	TRBD2	15	TRBJ2-7
TGTGCCTGGAGTACTCGCGGGGGCCGGAGGGAGACCCAGTACTTC	CAWSTRGGRRETQYF	TRBV30	NA	NA	15	TRBJ2-5
TGTGCCAGCAGCCATGACAGGGTCAATACGCAGTATTTT	CASSHDRVNTQYF	TRBV7-3	few	TRBD1	13	TRBJ2-3
TGTGCCAGCAGCTTCCTAAGACAGGGAAGTAATGAAAAACTGTTTTTT	CASSFLRQGSNEKLFF	TRBV5-6	NA	TRBD1	16	TRBJ1-4
TGTGCCAGCAGCTCTACCGACAGGGTGGCTGAAGCTTTCTTT	CASSSTDRVAEAFF	TRBV5-6	NA	TRBD1	14	TRBJ1-1
TGTGCCAGCTCACCACGGCCGGGTTACTATGGCTACACCTTC	CASSPRPGYYGYTF	TRBV18	NA	NA	14	TRBJ1-2
TGTGCCAGCGGGCCGGGACAGGGCTACGAGCAGTACTTC	CASGPGQGYEQYF	TRBV27	NA	TRBD1	13	TRBJ2-7
TGTGCCAGCAGCCTACTCCAGGGGGCGAGCCAGCCCCAGCATTTT	CASSLLQGASQPQHF	TRBV7-8	NA	TRBD1	15	TRBJ1-5
TGTGCCTGGGGGGGGAGCAGCTTGAACACTGAAGCTTTCTTT	CAWGGSSLNTEAFF	TRBV30	NA	NA	14	TRBJ1-1
TGTGCCAGCAGCCCCCGACGGGGCGGCACAGATACGCAGTATTTT	CASSPRRGGTDTQYF	TRBV9	NA	NA	15	TRBJ2-3
TGTGCCAGTAGTCCAGGGAGGGCCGGGGGCAAAGCGCAGTATTTT	CASSPGRAGGKAQYF	TRBV19	NA	NA	15	TRBJ2-3
TGTGCCAGCAGCCAACGGACAGGTGAAGCTTTCTTT	CASSQRTGEAFF	TRBV14	NA	TRBD1	12	TRBJ1-1
TGTGCCAGCAGAATTCCGTCGGCTCCCCAACTGTTTTTT	CASRIPSAPQLFF	TRBV7-8	NA	NA	13	TRBJ1-4
TGTGCCAGCAAAAGTTATAACGAGCAGTACTTC	CASKSYNEQYF	TRBV28	NA	NA	11	TRBJ2-7
TGCGCCAGCAGCTTGAGGGGGACTTTAACCTACGAGCAGTACTTC	CASSLRGTLTYEQYF	TRBV5-1	NA	NA	15	TRBJ2-7
TGCGCCAGCAGCTTGCTAGGACTAGCGGGATTCGGTGCGGATACGCAGTATTTT	CASSLLGLAGFGADTQYF	TRBV5-1	NA	TRBD2	18	TRBJ2-3
TGTGCCTGGAGCGGGCCGGGGACAGGGATTGGAGATACGCAGTATTTT	CAWSGPGTGIGDTQYF	TRBV30	NA	TRBD1	16	TRBJ2-3
TGTGCCAGCAGCCTCCGTCAAGGAGCAGGGAGGCGCGAGCAGTACTTC	CASSLRQGAGRREQYF	TRBV14	NA	NA	16	TRBJ2-7
TGCGCCAGCAGCCAAGGGACGGACGGAAACTACGAGCAGTACTTC	CASSQGTDGNYEQYF	TRBV4-3	NA	NA	15	TRBJ2-7
TGTGCCAGCAGCTTAGGTGGGGGAGGGAACACCGGGGAGCTGTTTTTT	CASSLGGGGNTGELFF	TRBV7-2	NA	NA	16	TRBJ2-2
TGTGCCAGTGGGACAGTGAGCTCCTACGAGCAGTACTTC	CASGTVSSYEQYF	TRBV19	once	TRBD1	13	TRBJ2-7
TGTGCCAGCAGAACCAAGGACAGGGGGGGTTGGAATTCACCCCTCCACTTT	CASRTKDRGGWNSPLHF	TRBV27	NA	TRBD1	17	TRBJ1-6
TGTGCCAGCAGTTTGAACAGCTTTTCCAATCAGCCCCAGCATTTT	CASSLNSFSNQPQHF	TRBV28	few	NA	15	TRBJ1-5
TGTGCCAGCAGCCGCAGCCCACAGGGCGCAATGGGGGATACGCAGTATTTT	CASSRSPQGAMGDTQYF	TRBV7-3	NA	NA	17	TRBJ2-3
TGTGCCAGCAGTTCACAGGGCCTGAACACTGAAGCTTTCTTT	CASSSQGLNTEAFF	TRBV2	NA	NA	14	TRBJ1-1
TGTGCCAGCAGCTTAGGCCCATTAGGGAAGCGGAGCGCCCCAAACATTCAGTACTTC	CASSLGPLGKRSAPNIQYF	TRBV11-3	NA	NA	19	TRBJ2-4
TGTGCCAGCAGAACAGGGGCAGAGACCCAGTACTTC	CASRTGAETQYF	TRBV6-5	NA	TRBD1	12	TRBJ2-5
TGTGCCAGCAGCAACCTAACCTACTCCTACGAGCAGTACTTC	CASSNLTYSYEQYF	TRBV7-9	NA	NA	14	TRBJ2-7
TGTGCCAGCAGCTTGGGTTTTACTTACTCTGGAAACACCATATATTTT	CASSLGFTYSGNTIYF	TRBV5-8	few	NA	16	TRBJ1-3
TGTGCCAGCAGGATCCGGACAGGTCCCTATACGCAGTATTTT	CASRIRTGPYTQYF	TRBV6-5	once	TRBD1	14	TRBJ2-3
TGTGCCAGCAGCAAAATGGGTAGGGAGGTCAAAAACATTCAGTACTTC	CASSKMGREVKNIQYF	TRBV21-1	NA	NA	16	TRBJ2-4
TGCGCCAGCAGCCAGGGACTAGCGGGGCACACAGATACGCAGTATTTT	CASSQGLAGHTDTQYF	TRBV4-1	few	TRBD2	16	TRBJ2-3
TGTGCCAGTAGACACGTATTAGGACTAGCGGGAGACACAGATACGCAGTATTTT	CASRHVLGLAGDTDTQYF	TRBV19	NA	TRBD2	18	TRBJ2-3
TGTGCCAGTAGTACGCTAGCGGGAGGGCCAGGAGAGACCCAGTACTTC	CASSTLAGGPGETQYF	TRBV19	NA	TRBD2	16	TRBJ2-5
TGCGCCAGCAGCCGTGGACTAGCGGAAGCGAACACCGGGGAGCTGTTTTTT	CASSRGLAEANTGELFF	TRBV5-1	NA	TRBD2	17	TRBJ2-2